Each of the 15 T cell receptor beta chains below was sequenced from the same sample in a study of CD8 T cells in Susac syndrome. The RNA input was 0.5 to 1 ug, and it was reverse transcribed with random hexamers. TCRdb analysed the immunoSEQ multiplex PCR reads with MiXCR anew, one entry per CDR3 protein. The repertoire holds about 150,000 distinct CDR3 sequences, with about 95% as singletons. Sequencing input: CD8+ T cells from PBMCs. The receptors shown here come from a human donor with multiple sclerosis.

The V and J genes are TRBV30 and TRBJ1-1; D unclear. Germline CDR1 and CDR2: GTSNPN and SVGIG (reference sequence). V lost 3 bases and J 4 bases, leaving 18 bases between the germline ends. The length of the CDR3 is 15 residues. CDR3 DNA sequence: TGTGCCTGGAGGGTATGGAGCCTCGTGACCACTGAAGCTTTCTTT. This sequence encodes CAWRVWSLVTTEAFF.

The chain combines TRBV25-1 with TRBJ1-2; D is unresolved. CDR3 length equals 15 residues. The V end was cut by 1 base, the J end by 6 bases, with 15 bases between. CDR1 is MGHDK and CDR2 is SYGVNS in the germline V gene. CDR3 in DNA: TGTGCCAGCAGTGAATCCCCGGGGTTAAAAGATGGCTACACCTTC. It translates to CASSESPGLKDGYTF.

The chain recombines TRBV5-1 with TRBJ2-1; maybe TRBD1 (5 bases). From germline, CDR1 is SGHRS and CDR2 YFSETQ. The germline V and J ends were trimmed by 0 bases and 1 base, with 8 bases remaining between them. The CDR3 runs 15 residues. The CDR3 region is CASSLERGSYNEQFF. CDR3 in DNA: TGCGCCAGCAGCTTGGAAAGGGGATCCTACAATGAGCAGTTCTTC. Drawing the rest from reference TRBV5-1 and TRBJ2-1, the complete variable domain is KAGVTQTPRYLIKTRGQQVTLSCSPISGHRSVSWYQQTPGQGLQFLFEYFSETQRNKGNFPGRFSGRQFSNSRSEMNVSTLELGDSALYLCASSLERGSYNEQFFGPGTRLTVL.

The chain carries TRBV20-1 and TRBJ1-2; 12 nucleotides align to TRBD1. The trim removed 5 bases at V and 4 bases at J, leaving 5 bases unmatched. CDR3 length: 14 residues. Looked up from germline, CDR1 is DFQATT and CDR2 is SNEGSKA (reference sequence). The DNA of the CDR3 is TGCAGTGCTGGGACAGGGGGCGGCGGCTATGGCTACACCTTC. This encodes CSAGTGGGGYGYTF.

The chain joins TRBV19 to TRBJ2-4, with unresolved D. V lost 8 bases, J lost 8 bases, and 10 bases lay in between. This CDR3 has 11 amino acids. CDR1 LNHDA and CDR2 SQIVND come from the germline V gene (reference sequence). CDR3 nucleotides: TGTGCCAGTTCGATTAAGGACATTCAGTACTTC. Protein product: CASSIKDIQYF.

The CDR3 coding sequence is TGTGCCAGCAGCGGCGGCACCGGAGACAGGGGCCTCGCGAACACCGGGGAGCTGTTTTTT. It codes for CASSGGTGDRGLANTGELFF. The rearrangement joins TRBV11-1 to TRBJ2-2, with 8 positions matching TRBD1. CDR1 SGHAT and CDR2 FQDESV come from the germline V gene (reference sequence). This CDR3 is built from 20 residues. The trim removed 5 bases at V and 0 bases at J, leaving 17 bases unmatched.

The chain uses TRBV30 and TRBJ2-7; possibly TRBD1 or TRBD2 for D (5 bases each). Trimming cost V 1 base and J 2 bases, with 15 bases left between them. CDR1 and CDR2 (germline): GTSNPN, SVGIG (reference sequence). This CDR3 has 15 residues. The CDR3 protein is CAWSGPPGTPYEQYF. DNA of the CDR3: TGTGCCTGGAGTGGACCCCCGGGGACGCCCTACGAGCAGTACTTC.

The V and J genes are TRBV3-1 and TRBJ2-7; D not certain. The CDR3 is made up of 13 amino acids. Germline V CDR1 and CDR2: LGHDT, YNNKEL (reference sequence). V lost 4 bases to trimming and J lost 3 bases, with 10 bases between them. The CDR3 nucleotides are TGTGCCAGCAGCCCTGGTCTCCTCTACGAGCAGTACGTC. The encoded protein is CASSPGLLYEQYV.

The V gene is TRBV9, the J gene TRBJ1-2, with a tentative D call TRBD1 (6 bases). The CDR3 loop spans 17 amino acids. Trimming cost V 5 bases and J 0 bases, with 20 bases left between them. Per germline, CDR1 SGDLS and CDR2 YYNGEE. The CDR3 sequence: CASSVLGGPSANYGYTF. CDR3 nucleotides: TGTGCCAGCAGTGTGCTTGGGGGCCCCTCAGCTAACTATGGCTACACCTTC.

This chain connects TRBV14 to TRBJ2-1; D perhaps matches TRBD2 (10 bases). With 0 bases removed from V and 10 bases from J, the gap between germline ends came to 22 bases. The CDR3 spans 17 residues. Per germline, CDR1 SGHDN and CDR2 FVKESK. The CDR3 sequence is CASSQDQSSGGTGEQFF. The CDR3, as DNA: TGTGCCAGCAGCCAAGATCAGAGTAGCGGGGGGACAGGGGAGCAGTTCTTC.

The J gene is TRBJ2-5, the V gene TRBV20-1; perhaps TRBD2 as D (5 bases). V dropped 5 bases and J dropped 2 bases, with 21 bases sitting between them. This CDR3 region has 16 residues. The germline V gene encodes CDR1 DFQATT and CDR2 SNEGSKA (reference sequence). This chain's CDR3 is CSAYPLYLANQETQYF. CDR3 in DNA: TGCAGTGCTTACCCCCTCTACCTAGCAAATCAAGAGACCCAGTACTTC.

V usage is TRBV28 and J usage is TRBJ1-6, with D perhaps TRBD1 (5 bases). This CDR3 is built from 11 residues. The ends were cut back, 5 bases at V and 13 bases at J, with 9 bases in the middle. Germline V gives CDR1 MDHEN, CDR2 SYDVKM. The chain's CDR3 is CASSLGGPLHF. CDR3 nucleotides: TGTGCCAGCAGTCTCGGGGGTCCCCTCCACTTT.

The chain is built from TRBV20-1 and TRBJ2-3; D tentatively reads TRBD1 or TRBD2 (5 bases each). V shed 6 bases and J shed 2 bases, with 18 bases lying between them. The CDR3 runs 15 residues. CDR1 is DFQATT and CDR2 is SNEGSKA in the germline V gene (reference sequence). This chain's CDR3 is CSAHPGPIFTDTQYF. CDR3 nucleotide sequence: TGCAGTGCCCACCCGGGGCCCATATTCACAGATACGCAGTATTTT.

The chain is built from TRBV20-1 and TRBJ1-6; 7 bases fit TRBD1. This CDR3 comprises 13 residues. Germline CDR1 DFQATT, CDR2 SNEGSKA (reference sequence). The V segment lost 4 bases and the J segment 5 bases; nucleotides outside the gene matches: 2. The CDR3 DNA reads as TGCAGTGCTAACGACAGGGATAATTCACCCCTCCACTTT. Translated: CSANDRDNSPLHF.

The chain is built from TRBV25-1 and TRBJ1-2; TRBD1 might be the D (5 bases). V shed 2 bases and J shed 0 bases, with 10 bases lying between them. This CDR3 has 15 amino acids. The V gene's germline CDR1 is MGHDK and CDR2 SYGVNS. The CDR3, as DNA: TGTGCCAGCAGTGAAGTACAGGACCCTAACTATGGCTACACCTTC. It is translated as CASSEVQDPNYGYTF.